The clone carrying this TCR beta chain appeared once. These data come from a study of PD-1 blockade in classical Hodgkin lymphoma. The V end lost 5 bases, the J end lost 3 bases, and 10 bases lay between the germline ends. CDR1 is SEHNR and CDR2 is FQNEAQ in the germline V gene (reference sequence). This CDR3 region has 14 residues. No patient escaped relapse after autologous stem cell transplantation, and brentuximab vedotin exposure varied. Repertoires were generated with immunoSEQ multiplex PCR, while TCRdb's copy carries only in-frame clones and drops some. This sample yields 60,000 to 65,000 clones, of which about 91% are seen a single time; under 15% belongs to the top ten.

The receptor's source is a human donor with classical Hodgkin lymphoma. The sample in question was peripheral blood mononuclear cells (PBMCs), obtained at baseline. V usage is TRBV7-9 and J usage is TRBJ2-2; D gene ambiguous. This CDR3 reads CASSLGGDTGELFF. CDR3 DNA sequence: TGTGCCAGCAGCCTAGGTGGGGACACCGGGGAGCTGTTTTTT.